These T cell receptor beta chains were read from a single sample in a study of blood T cell repertoires in COVID-19. Only in-frame clones appear in the TCRdb table, and some are missing; sequencing was by immunoSEQ multiplex PCR. The sample has fewer than 300,000 clones, roughly 90% seen once. Sequencing input: PBMCs or T cells enriched from blood (not recorded which). Receptor source: a woman younger than 45 who had recovered from COVID-19. Both conserved end residues are part of each CDR3. The D gene is left open where the match is weak. Clone size, where shown, is once, few, many, or a class for clones that have expanded.

>TRBJ2-2|NA|NA|TRBV7-9
CASSLAGASNTGELFF
TGTGCCAGCAGCTTAGCAGGGGCGTCGAACACCGGGGAGCTGTTTTTT
>TRBJ2-1|NA|once|TRBV19
CATRRGREMDEQFF
TGTGCCACCAGGCGGGGACGGGAGATGGATGAGCAGTTCTTC
>TRBJ1-5|NA|NA|TRBV6-4
CASAGESNQPQHF
TGTGCCAGTGCAGGGGAGAGCAATCAGCCCCAGCATTTT
>TRBJ1-3|TRBD1|NA|TRBV28
CASSLSTGGAPGNTIYF
TGTGCCAGCAGTTTGTCCACAGGGGGCGCCCCGGGAAACACCATATATTTT
>TRBJ1-4|NA|NA|TRBV28
CASSFYGSNEKLFF
TGTGCCAGCAGTTTTTACGGTAGTAATGAAAAACTGTTTTTT
>TRBJ2-5|TRBD2|NA|TRBV5-4
CASSYGLGQETQYF
TGTGCCAGCAGCTACGGACTAGGCCAAGAGACCCAGTACTTC
>TRBJ1-5|NA|once|TRBV9
CASSEQGGNQPQHF
TGTGCCAGCAGCGAACAGGGAGGCAATCAGCCCCAGCATTTT
>TRBJ2-1|TRBD1|once|TRBV9
CASSARVLGDREELTPYNEQFF
TGTGCCAGCAGCGCCCGAGTTCTTGGGGACAGGGAGGAGTTGACACCGTACAATGAGCAGTTCTTC
>TRBJ1-1|NA|NA|TRBV30
CACPRDLKGYTEAFF
TGTGCCTGTCCCCGGGACTTAAAAGGATACACTGAAGCTTTCTTT
>TRBJ2-5|TRBD2|NA|TRBV7-9
CASSSSGSMTQYF
TGTGCCAGCAGTTCTAGCGGGAGTATGACCCAGTACTTC
>TRBJ2-3|TRBD2|NA|TRBV6-5
CASSYSWAGDKDTQYF
TGTGCCAGCAGTTACTCTTGGGCGGGAGATAAAGATACGCAGTATTTT
>TRBJ2-1|TRBD1|NA|TRBV11-2
CASKPGTGYNEQFF
TGTGCCAGCAAACCCGGGACAGGGTACAATGAGCAGTTCTTC
>TRBJ2-4|NA|few|TRBV6-2/TRBV6-3
CASSYRQGNIQYF
TGTGCCAGCAGTTACAGACAAGGAAACATTCAGTACTTC
>TRBJ2-2|NA|NA|TRBV7-3
CASSLTRTVNTGELFF
TGTGCCAGCAGCTTAACGCGGACAGTAAACACCGGGGAGCTGTTTTTT
>TRBJ2-2|NA|NA|TRBV3-1/TRBV3-2
CASSPSRTNTGELFF
TGTGCCAGCAGCCCTTCCCGTACGAACACCGGGGAGCTGTTTTTT
>TRBJ2-1|TRBD2|NA|TRBV4-3
CASSPIIAGAVGNEQFF
TGCGCCAGCAGCCCCATTATAGCGGGAGCCGTCGGGAATGAGCAGTTCTTC
>TRBJ1-2|NA|NA|TRBV2
CASSEGRGQFYGYTF
TGTGCCAGCAGTGAAGGTCGAGGGCAGTTCTATGGCTACACCTTC
>TRBJ2-7|TRBD1|NA|TRBV18
CASSPTTGAYEQYF
TGTGCCAGCTCACCGACGACAGGGGCCTACGAGCAGTACTTC
>TRBJ2-7|TRBD2|NA|TRBV30
CAWSSGRAGYEQYF
TGTGCCTGGAGTAGCGGGAGGGCCGGGTACGAGCAGTACTTC
>TRBJ2-6|NA|NA|TRBV24-1
CATSDPRQGGVTGANVLTF
TGTGCCACCAGTGACCCCCGACAGGGAGGAGTGACTGGGGCCAACGTCCTGACTTTC
>TRBJ2-6|TRBD1|NA|TRBV5-8
CARYRQGSGANVLTF
TGTGCCAGATACCGACAGGGCTCTGGGGCCAACGTCCTGACTTTC
>TRBJ2-3|NA|NA|TRBV11-2
CASSSVLTDTQYF
TGTGCCAGCAGCTCGGTCCTCACAGATACGCAGTATTTT
>TRBJ2-1|TRBD2|NA|TRBV7-9
CASSDLAGGPNEQFF
TGTGCCAGCAGCGATTTAGCGGGAGGGCCTAATGAGCAGTTCTTC
>TRBJ1-3|NA|NA|TRBV9
CASSVGPITLPSKGNTIYF
TGTGCCAGCAGCGTAGGACCCATCACACTACCTAGTAAAGGAAACACCATATATTTT
>TRBJ1-1|NA|few|TRBV30
CAWSSGGTEAFF
TGTGCCTGGAGTAGTGGGGGGACTGAAGCTTTCTTT
>TRBJ1-3|NA|NA|TRBV6-1
CASSDQQGLPGNTIYF
TGTGCCAGCAGTGACCAACAGGGTCTACCGGGAAACACCATATATTTT
>TRBJ1-2|NA|once|TRBV30
CAIERGDYGYTF
TGTGCCATTGAGCGCGGGGACTATGGCTACACCTTC
>TRBJ2-7|TRBD2|NA|TRBV7-2
CASSLAQGLAGEQYF
TGTGCCAGCAGCTTAGCGCAGGGACTAGCGGGCGAGCAGTACTTC
>TRBJ2-2|NA|NA|TRBV5-1
CASSFGTLTGELFF
TGCGCCAGCAGCTTCGGGACACTCACCGGGGAGCTGTTTTTT
>TRBJ1-3|NA|NA|TRBV7-2
CASSLARQLAGNTIYF
TGTGCCAGCAGCTTAGCAAGACAGTTGGCTGGAAACACCATATATTTT
>TRBJ1-2|NA|NA|TRBV30
CAWSSAGTNIYGYTF
TGTGCCTGGAGTTCTGCCGGGACTAATATCTATGGCTACACCTTC
>TRBJ1-2|TRBD1|few|TRBV28
CASRRQGGYGYTF
TGTGCCAGCAGGAGACAGGGCGGTTATGGCTACACCTTC
>TRBJ1-5|NA|NA|TRBV9
CASSPGSNQPQHF
TGTGCCAGCAGCCCCGGGTCCAATCAGCCCCAGCATTTT
>TRBJ2-3|NA|NA|TRBV9
CASSVLTGTDTQYF
TGTGCCAGCAGCGTATTAACAGGGACAGATACGCAGTATTTT
>TRBJ1-3|TRBD1|NA|TRBV6-1
CASTDGTGGAGGNTIYF
TGTGCCAGCACTGACGGGACAGGGGGAGCGGGTGGAAACACCATATATTTT
>TRBJ2-5|TRBD1|NA|TRBV27
CASSLTPNRGETQYF
TGTGCCAGCAGTTTAACCCCGAACAGGGGTGAGACCCAGTACTTC
>TRBJ1-1|NA|NA|TRBV7-3
CASSFGTVNTEAFF
TGTGCCAGCAGCTTTGGGACTGTGAACACTGAAGCTTTCTTT
>TRBJ2-2|TRBD2|NA|TRBV28
CASSPGVAGGLVVNTGELFF
TGTGCCAGCAGCCCCGGGGTAGCGGGAGGATTAGTCGTCAACACCGGGGAGCTGTTTTTT